The 3 T cell receptor beta chains in this list originate from one sample, sequenced in a study of blood T cell repertoires in COVID-19. Assay used: immunoSEQ multiplex PCR; TCRdb lists only in-frame clones, some missing. The sample lists hundreds of thousands of clones; more than 70% were seen once. Sample: PBMCs or T cells enriched from blood (not recorded which). The receptors shown here come from a middle-aged woman with acute COVID-19.

In DNA, the CDR3 is TGTGCCAGCGCGGGACAGGGACCTTACAATGAGCAGTTCTTC. It encodes CASAGQGPYNEQFF. The chain has TRBV2 and TRBJ2-1, with 9 bases lining up with TRBD1. The germline CDR1 and CDR2 sequences are SNHLY and FYNNEI. This CDR3 contains 14 residues. The V segment lost 8 bases and the J segment 4 bases; nucleotides outside the gene matches: 6.

The chain has TRBV3-1 (or the pseudogene TRBV3-2) and TRBJ1-2; the D gene is possibly TRBD1 (5 bases). Trimming pared 4 bases from V and 6 bases from J, leaving 18 bases between. Germline-derived CDR1 and CDR2 are LGHDT and YNNKEL (reference sequence). The CDR3 extends over 15 amino acids. CDR3 bases: TGTGCCAGCAGCCTGGGTGCTGCAGGGACTCATGGCTACACCTTC. This translates into CASSLGAAGTHGYTF.

In this sample, this clone turned up a few times. The chain recombines TRBV11-2 with TRBJ2-7, with 12 positions matching TRBD2. V lost 2 bases and J lost 4; bases outside the gene matches: 3. The CDR3 has 15 amino acids. CDR1 and CDR2 (germline): SGHAT, FQNNGV. For the CDR3, the DNA is TGTGCCAGCAGCTTACCGGGACTAGCGGGTTACGAGCAGTACGTC. Translation gives CASSLPGLAGYEQYV.